These 30 T cell receptor beta chains came from one sample sequenced in a study of T cells after yellow fever vaccination. TCRdb passed the 5' RACE reads through MiXCR, listing each CDR3 protein once. The data show roughly 500,000 distinct CDR3 sequences, roughly a fifth seen once. Sequenced material: PBMCs, taken 15 days after the yellow fever booster vaccination. These TCRs come from a man younger than 45 who received the YFV17D yellow fever vaccine.

On this clonotype itself: At one of its ends the junction is not consistent with the germline gene, which may arise from a read error. The chain is built from TRBV13 and TRBJ2-3; 8 bases are a match to TRBD2. Germline values: CDR1 PRHDT, CDR2 FYEKMQ (reference sequence). The CDR3 runs 18 residues. CDR3 loop: CTSSFGLAGSPHSDTQYF. The CDR3 DNA reads TGTACCAGCAGTTTTGGCCTAGCGGGCTCCCCGCATTCAGATACGCAGTATTTT.

This clonotype turned up a few times. The chain uses TRBV5-1 and TRBJ2-3; 8 bases agree with TRBD1. The CDR3 is 15 amino acids. Per the germline V gene, CDR1 is SGHRS and CDR2 is YFSETQ. With V trimmed by 2 bases and J by 1 base, 3 bases remained unmatched. CDR3 bases: TGCGCCAGCAGCTTCGAGACAGGGGGCACAGATACGCAGTATTTT. It codes for CASSFETGGTDTQYF. The full variable domain, its missing parts supplied by reference TRBV5-1 and TRBJ2-3, is KAGVTQTPRYLIKTRGQQVTLSCSPISGHRSVSWYQQTPGQGLQFLFEYFSETQRNKGNFPGRFSGRQFSNSRSEMNVSTLELGDSALYLCASSFETGGTDTQYFGPGTRLTVL.

The genes are TRBV20-1 and TRBJ2-4; D tentatively reads TRBD1 or TRBD2 (5 bases each). The CDR3 spans 14 residues. V was trimmed by 5 bases and J by 3 bases, leaving 14 bases between them. Germline assignment: CDR1 DFQATT and CDR2 SNEGSKA (reference sequence). The CDR3 here is CSAVPGTDKNIQYF. Here the CDR3 DNA reads TGCAGTGCTGTCCCCGGGACGGACAAAAACATTCAGTACTTC.

J is TRBJ2-5 and V is TRBV20-1, with 11 bases lining up with TRBD2. The CDR3 has 15 amino acids. Germline values: CDR1 DFQATT, CDR2 SNEGSKA (reference sequence). The junction had 5 bases not matched to a gene; V was cut back by 2 bases and J by 3 bases. The CDR3, as DNA: TGCAGTGCTAGACCCCCACTAGCGGGAGAAGAGACCCAGTACTTC. Encoded protein: CSARPPLAGEETQYF.

The V and J genes are TRBV29-1 and TRBJ2-3, with no clear D. The CDR3 covers 11 residues. Per the germline V gene, CDR1 is SQVTM and CDR2 is ANQGSEA. V lost 6 bases to trimming and J lost 2 bases, with 6 bases between them. Here the CDR3 reads CSVQHTDTQYF. CDR3 DNA: TGCAGCGTACAACACACAGATACGCAGTATTTT.

Only a few counts were recorded for this clonotype. The V and J genes are TRBV3-1 and TRBJ2-4; no definite D call. This CDR3 is 15 amino acids long. V was cut by 3 bases and J by 0 bases, with 9 bases left in between. Germline assignment: CDR1 LGHDT and CDR2 YNNKEL (reference sequence). Here the CDR3 reads CASSHGVLAKNIQYF. The CDR3 nucleotides are TGTGCCAGCAGCCACGGCGTCCTAGCCAAAAACATTCAGTACTTC.

The rearrangement links TRBV9 to TRBJ1-2; 10 nucleotides line up with TRBD1. The CDR3 is 14 residues long. Germline trimming cut 0 bases from V and 8 bases from J; bases unmatched to any gene: 4. The germline CDR1 and CDR2 sequences are SGDLS and YYNGEE. The CDR3 loop reads CASSVGRTGGGYTF. CDR3 DNA sequence: TGTGCCAGCAGCGTAGGGAGGACAGGGGGAGGCTACACCTTC.

This clonotype was counted a few times. V and J are TRBV3-1 and TRBJ2-1; TRBD2 aligns across 14 bases. Germline V gene sequence: CDR1 LGHDT, CDR2 YNNKEL (reference sequence). Germline trimming cut 4 bases from V and 8 bases from J; bases unmatched to any gene: 19. The CDR3 consists of 20 residues. CDR3 sequence reads: CASSRLYKSGGLAGADEQFF. The CDR3 nucleotides are TGTGCCAGCAGCCGTCTTTATAAGTCGGGGGGACTAGCGGGAGCGGATGAGCAGTTCTTC.

V and J are TRBV20-1 and TRBJ1-4; the match to TRBD1 covers 9 bases. Germline loops: CDR1 DFQATT, CDR2 SNEGSKA (reference sequence). V trimming: 7 bases; J trimming: 7 bases; junction bases outside the gene matches: 7. The CDR3 has 13 amino acids. The CDR3 region is CSERDRDIEKLFF. The DNA of the CDR3 is TGCAGTGAGCGGGACAGGGACATTGAAAAACTGTTTTTT.

This chain joins TRBV6-2 or TRBV6-3 and TRBJ2-3; D is unresolved. CDR1 is MNHEY, CDR2 SVGEGT, per germline. The CDR3 covers 15 residues. Deletions cut 8 bases from V and 2 bases from J, with 17 bases between. CDR3 nucleotides: TGTGCCAGCGGTAAAGAACTGGTACCCACAGATACGCAGTATTTT. Amino acids: CASGKELVPTDTQYF.

J is TRBJ2-1 and V is TRBV7-6; D not certain. Germline V gene sequence: CDR1 SGHVS, CDR2 FNYEAQ. Trimming shortened V by 1 base and J by 0 bases, and 7 bases separated the two germline ends. This CDR3 contains 15 residues. This CDR3 reads CASSLGLHSYNEQFF. DNA for the CDR3: TGTGCCAGCAGCTTAGGACTCCACTCCTACAATGAGCAGTTCTTC.

This rearrangement joins TRBV2 to TRBJ2-1; 7 nucleotides agree with TRBD2. Germline assignment: CDR1 SNHLY and CDR2 FYNNEI. The V segment lost 8 bases and the J segment 4 bases; nucleotides outside the gene matches: 11. This CDR3 is 15 amino acids long. CDR3 in DNA: TGTGCCAGCCAGGCTGATAGCGGGCCGTACAATGAGCAGTTCTTC. This codes for CASQADSGPYNEQFF.

This clonotype was observed a handful of times. The rearrangement uses TRBV7-2 and TRBJ2-1; a possible D gene is TRBD2 (6 bases). Trimming pared 6 bases from V and 9 bases from J, leaving 18 bases between. CDR1 is SGHTA and CDR2 is FQGNSA in the germline V gene. This CDR3 region has 14 residues. The CDR3 is CASSLTSREGEQFF. The CDR3 DNA reads TGTGCCAGCAGTCTCACTAGCCGCGAGGGTGAGCAGTTCTTC.

Of note for this clonotype: A single base is all that separates this from a far larger clone, so a read error is likely. The chain couples TRBV12-3 or TRBV12-4 to TRBJ2-7, with TRBD2 identical over 13 bases. The CDR3 has 15 residues. The CDR3 DNA reads TGTGCCAGCAGGTTAGGGACTAGCGGGACCTACGAGCAGTACTTC. Its protein product is CASRLGTSGTYEQYF.

The chain combines TRBV14 with TRBJ2-5; a weak D match, TRBD1 (7 bases). CDR1 is SGHDN, CDR2 FVKESK, per germline. The CDR3 sequence is 15 residues long. V was trimmed by 2 bases and J by 1 base, leaving 11 bases between them. The CDR3 spells CASSQLQGGQETQYF. The CDR3 DNA reads TGTGCCAGCAGCCAACTCCAGGGGGGCCAAGAGACCCAGTACTTC.

There are a few counts of this clonotype. This chain joins TRBV7-9 and TRBJ2-5, with D unclear. This CDR3 contains 10 residues. In germline, CDR1 is SEHNR, CDR2 FQNEAQ (reference sequence). V dropped 8 bases and J dropped 2 bases, with 3 bases sitting between them. The CDR3 nucleotides are TGTGCCAGCTTACAAGAGACCCAGTACTTC. Translated, it gives CASLQETQYF.

The rearrangement joins TRBV29-1 to TRBJ2-7; unclear D gene. The CDR3 is 11 amino acids. The germline gives CDR1 SQVTM, CDR2 ANQGSEA. Trimming took off 7 bases at V and 3 bases at J, with 10 bases between the two ends. CDR3 nucleotide sequence: TGCAGCGGATTGGTAGGCTACGAGCAGTACTTC. Protein product: CSGLVGYEQYF.

The chain uses TRBV6-1 and TRBJ2-2; 8 bases align to TRBD2. From germline, CDR1 is MNHNS and CDR2 SASEGT. The trim removed 7 bases at V and 2 bases at J, leaving 9 bases unmatched. The CDR3 length is 16 residues. The DNA for the CDR3 is TGTGCCAGCATCGGCACTAGCGGAATTAACACCGGGGAGCTGTTTTTT. This codes for CASIGTSGINTGELFF.

There are a few counts of this clonotype. The V call is TRBV6-4, the J call TRBJ2-3, with D perhaps TRBD2 (6 bases). From germline, CDR1 is MRHNA and CDR2 SNTAGT. Deletions cut 6 bases from V and 5 bases from J, with 33 bases between. The CDR3 totals 20 residues. As DNA, the CDR3 is TGTGCCAGCAGACGGGGGTGGGAGCCGTGGGGACTCGCCACCGGAGATACGCAGTATTTT. Translation gives CASRRGWEPWGLATGDTQYF.

Only a few counts were recorded for this clonotype. This sequence joins TRBV29-1 and TRBJ2-1, with D possibly called TRBD1 or TRBD2 (5 bases each). Trimming took 6 bases from V and 10 from J, leaving 22 bases between them. This CDR3 is built from 14 residues. Germline CDR1 is SQVTM and CDR2 is ANQGSEA. This chain's CDR3 is CSVDTGTKSWEQFF. The CDR3 coding sequence is TGCAGCGTAGATACCGGGACCAAAAGTTGGGAGCAGTTCTTC.

This clonotype was counted a few times. CDR3 nucleotide sequence: TGTGCCACCGGGTCCGGGATAAGTGAGCAGTTCTTC. Protein sequence: CATGSGISEQFF. The rearrangement links TRBV10-3 to TRBJ2-1; a possible D gene is TRBD2 (5 bases). Germline CDR1 ENHRY, CDR2 SYGVKD. The length of the CDR3 is 12 residues. V was clipped by 10 bases and J by 9 bases, with 16 bases between them.

This clonotype was counted a few times. This chain joins TRBV5-1 and TRBJ2-7, with 11 bases fitting TRBD2. Trimming cost V 2 bases and J 0 bases; bases outside gene matches: 4. The CDR3 contains 16 residues. Per the germline V gene, CDR1 is SGHRS and CDR2 is YFSETQ. In DNA, the CDR3 is TGCGCCAGCAGCTTCAATAGCGGGAGGGCCTCCTACGAGCAGTACTTC. Protein product: CASSFNSGRASYEQYF. Complete variable domain (other parts from reference TRBV5-1 and TRBJ2-7): KAGVTQTPRYLIKTRGQQVTLSCSPISGHRSVSWYQQTPGQGLQFLFEYFSETQRNKGNFPGRFSGRQFSNSRSEMNVSTLELGDSALYLCASSFNSGRASYEQYFGPGTRLTVT.

The V gene is TRBV3-1, the J gene TRBJ1-2; D unclear. Trimming pared 4 bases from V and 8 bases from J, leaving 14 bases between. CDR3 size: 13 residues. Per the germline V gene, CDR1 is LGHDT and CDR2 is YNNKEL (reference sequence). CDR3 in amino acids: CASSPPGRTGYTF. For the CDR3, the DNA is TGTGCCAGCAGCCCGCCCGGTCGTACAGGCTACACCTTC.

The V call is TRBV3-1, the J call TRBJ1-2; D is uncertain. The ends were cut back, 5 bases at V and 0 bases at J, with 10 bases in the middle. CDR1 is LGHDT, CDR2 YNNKEL, per germline (reference sequence). The CDR3 has 14 residues. The CDR3 coding sequence is TGTGCCAGCAGCGAGCAACCTTCTAACTATGGCTACACCTTC. Protein product: CASSEQPSNYGYTF. Based on the CDR3 plus reference TRBV3-1 and TRBJ1-2, the full variable domain is DTAVSQTPKYLVTQMGNDKSIKCEQNLGHDTMYWYKQDSKKFLKIMFSYNNKELIINETVPNRFSPKSPDKAHLNLHINSLELGDSAVYFCASSEQPSNYGYTFGSGTRLTVV.

This clonotype has more than one count but fewer than ten. This chain links TRBV20-1 with TRBJ1-5, with 7 bases lining up with TRBD1. The V and J ends lost 3 bases and 4 bases, in that order; junction bases with no gene match: 3. This CDR3 contains 13 residues. Per the germline V gene, CDR1 is DFQATT and CDR2 is SNEGSKA (reference sequence). The CDR3 region is CSARGTANQPQHF. Here the CDR3 DNA reads TGCAGTGCTAGGGGGACAGCAAATCAGCCCCAGCATTTT.

This rearrangement joins TRBV29-1 to TRBJ2-1; tentative D call: TRBD1 (5 bases). Germline V gene lookup returns CDR1 SQVTM and CDR2 ANQGSEA. The CDR3 totals 12 residues. Trimming pared 4 bases from V and 4 bases from J, leaving 8 bases between. For the CDR3, the DNA is TGCAGCGTTGCATCAGGGTACAATGAGCAGTTCTTC. Its protein is CSVASGYNEQFF.

This clonotype has at least ten counts. J is TRBJ2-1 and V is TRBV5-1; 11 nucleotides agree with TRBD1. Germline CDR1 reads SGHRS; CDR2 reads YFSETQ. Losses at the gene ends were 4 bases for V and 6 bases for J; bases not matched to a gene: 3. CDR3 length equals 14 residues. DNA for the CDR3: TGCGCCAGCAGCCTCGGGACAGGGGGCAATGAGCAGTTCTTC. Its protein product is CASSLGTGGNEQFF.

In this sample, this clonotype turned up a few times. The V and J genes are TRBV7-2 and TRBJ2-3; TRBD2 matches at 8 bases. Germline V gene data show CDR1 as SGHTA and CDR2 as FQGNSA. The CDR3 has 15 residues. J was trimmed by 4 bases and V by 3 bases; bases with no gene match: 6. CDR3 loop: CASSFNSGSPDTQYF. Here the CDR3 DNA reads TGTGCCAGCAGCTTTAACAGCGGGAGCCCAGATACGCAGTATTTT.

The V gene is TRBV20-1, the J gene TRBJ2-1; no clear D. Germline CDR1 is DFQATT and CDR2 is SNEGSKA (reference sequence). This CDR3 has 12 amino acids. The ends were cut back, 0 bases at V and 9 bases at J, with 9 bases in the middle. The CDR3 nucleotides are TGCAGTGCTAGAGAGTCCACGACTGAGCAGTTCTTC. It is translated as CSARESTTEQFF.

This clonotype occurred once. The chain carries TRBV20-1 and TRBJ2-1; D gene ambiguous. In germline, CDR1 is DFQATT, CDR2 SNEGSKA (reference sequence). V was pared by 4 bases and J by 2 bases, with 9 bases between. The CDR3 totals 13 residues. The CDR3 spells CSANGETYNEQFF. DNA for the CDR3: TGCAGTGCTAATGGGGAAACCTACAATGAGCAGTTCTTC.